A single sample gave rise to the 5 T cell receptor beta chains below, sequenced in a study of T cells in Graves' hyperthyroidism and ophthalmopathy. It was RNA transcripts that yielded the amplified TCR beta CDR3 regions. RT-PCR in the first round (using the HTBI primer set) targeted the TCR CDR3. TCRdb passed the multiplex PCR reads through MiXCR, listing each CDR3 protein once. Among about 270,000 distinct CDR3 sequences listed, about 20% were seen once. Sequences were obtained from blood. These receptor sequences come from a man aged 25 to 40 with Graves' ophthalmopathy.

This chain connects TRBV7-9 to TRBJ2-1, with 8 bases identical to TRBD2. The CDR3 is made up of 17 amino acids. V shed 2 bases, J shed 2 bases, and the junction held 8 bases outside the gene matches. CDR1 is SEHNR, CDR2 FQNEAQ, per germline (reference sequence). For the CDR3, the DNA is TGTGCCAGCAGCTTATCCCGGGGGGGAACCACCTACAATGAGCAGTTCTTC. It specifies CASSLSRGGTTYNEQFF.

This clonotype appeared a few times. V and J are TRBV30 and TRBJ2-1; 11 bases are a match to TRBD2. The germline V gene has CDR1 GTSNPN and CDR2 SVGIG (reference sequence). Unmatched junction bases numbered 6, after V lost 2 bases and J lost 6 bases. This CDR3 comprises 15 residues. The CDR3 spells CAWSLTSGSTNEQFF. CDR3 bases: TGTGCCTGGAGTCTTACTAGCGGGAGCACCAATGAGCAGTTCTTC. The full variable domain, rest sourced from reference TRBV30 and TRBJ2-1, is SQTIHQWPATLVQPVGSPLSLECTVEGTSNPNLYWYRQAAGRGLQLLFYSVGIGQISSEVPQNLSASRPQDRQFILSSKKLLLSDSGFYLCAWSLTSGSTNEQFFGPGTRLTVL.

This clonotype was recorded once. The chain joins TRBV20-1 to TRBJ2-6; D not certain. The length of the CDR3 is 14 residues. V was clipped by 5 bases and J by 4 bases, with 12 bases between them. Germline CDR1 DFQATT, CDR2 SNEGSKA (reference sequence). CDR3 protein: CSAFPIMGANVLTF. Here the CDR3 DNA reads TGCAGTGCTTTTCCAATCATGGGGGCCAACGTCCTGACTTTC.

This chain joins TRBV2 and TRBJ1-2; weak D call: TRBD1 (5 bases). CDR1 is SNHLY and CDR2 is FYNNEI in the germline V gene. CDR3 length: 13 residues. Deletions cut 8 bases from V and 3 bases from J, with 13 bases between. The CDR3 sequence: CASGEGMDYGYTF. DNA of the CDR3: TGTGCCAGCGGCGAGGGGATGGACTATGGCTACACCTTC.

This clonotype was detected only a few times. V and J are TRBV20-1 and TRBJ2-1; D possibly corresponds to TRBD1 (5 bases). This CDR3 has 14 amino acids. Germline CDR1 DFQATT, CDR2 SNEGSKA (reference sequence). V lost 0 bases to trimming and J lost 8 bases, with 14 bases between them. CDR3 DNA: TGCAGTGCTAGAGATGGTCAGGGTCAAGATGAGCAGTTCTTC. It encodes CSARDGQGQDEQFF.